Listed below are T cell receptor beta chains from one sample, sequenced in a study of patients and donors after allogeneic stem cell transplantation. In TCRdb, the RT-PCR reads were re-called with MiXCR into one record per CDR3 protein. The table has under 200,000 distinct CDR3 sequences, about a quarter seen once. The sample was blood, either unsorted or a sorted T cell fraction (not recorded which). The receptor set was obtained from a human donor who was either an allogeneic HSCT recipient or a stem cell or donor lymphocyte infusion donor (not recorded which). It is not recorded whose cells these are; they may come from a transplant donor. Each CDR3 is given with its conserved first and last residue. The order of the fields is V gene, D gene, clone size, J gene, CDR3 protein, CDR3 DNA. The D gene is left open where the match is weak. Clone size is stated in some rows and not others, as once, few, many or a class when expanded.

V: TRBV13
D: TRBD1
size: few
J: TRBJ1-4
CDR3: CASSSRGADEKLFF
DNA: TGTGCCAGCAGCTCCAGGGGGGCAGATGAAAAACTGTTTTTT

V: TRBV3-1
D: TRBD2
size: few
J: TRBJ2-1
CDR3: CASSGLAGMYEQFF
DNA: TGTGCCAGCAGTGGACTAGCGGGGATGTATGAGCAGTTCTTC

V: TRBV4-2
D: TRBD2
size: few
J: TRBJ2-2
CDR3: CASSTRLAGGPGTGELFF
DNA: TGTGCCAGCAGCACCAGACTAGCGGGGGGGCCGGGCACCGGGGAGCTGTTTTTT

V: TRBV3-1
D: .
size: many
J: TRBJ1-5
CDR3: CASSQGRSHQPQHF
DNA: TGTGCCAGCAGCCAAGGCAGGTCACATCAGCCCCAGCATTTT

V: TRBV7-8
D: .
size: few
J: TRBJ1-3
CDR3: CASSLAGGGGNTIYF
DNA: TGTGCCAGCAGCTTAGCGGGCGGCGGGGGAAACACCATATATTTT

V: TRBV12-3/TRBV12-4
D: .
size: few
J: TRBJ2-5
CDR3: CASSPNSQETQYF
DNA: TGTGCCAGCAGCCCGAACTCCCAAGAGACCCAGTACTTC

V: TRBV5-1
D: .
size: .
J: TRBJ1-2
CDR3: CASSLGALGSNYGYTF
DNA: TGCGCCAGCAGCTTGGGGGCGCTAGGGTCTAACTATGGCTACACCTTC

V: TRBV5-4
D: .
size: few
J: TRBJ1-1
CDR3: CASSLNRAGLPEAFF
DNA: TGTGCCAGCAGCTTGAACAGGGCGGGCTTGCCTGAAGCTTTCTTT

V: TRBV7-9
D: .
size: .
J: TRBJ1-1
CDR3: CASSFFTEMNTEAFF
DNA: TGTGCCAGCAGCTTTTTCACGGAAATGAACACTGAAGCTTTCTTT

V: TRBV7-2
D: TRBD1
size: few
J: TRBJ1-3
CDR3: CASSSRQGRISGNTIYF
DNA: TGTGCCAGCAGCTCTCGACAGGGGCGCATCTCTGGAAACACCATATATTTT

V: TRBV5-1
D: .
size: few
J: TRBJ1-1
CDR3: CASSRAQEPEAFF
DNA: TGCGCCAGCAGCCGGGCCCAGGAGCCTGAAGCTTTCTTT

V: TRBV7-9
D: .
size: few
J: TRBJ1-3
CDR3: CASSLSAPNSGNTIYF
DNA: TGTGCCAGCAGCTTAAGCGCTCCTAACTCTGGAAACACCATATATTTT

V: TRBV29-1
D: TRBD1
size: few
J: TRBJ1-1
CDR3: CSVWDRATEAFF
DNA: TGCAGCGTTTGGGACAGGGCCACTGAAGCTTTCTTT

V: TRBV11-3
D: TRBD1
size: few
J: TRBJ2-3
CDR3: CASSILQGDTQYF
DNA: TGTGCCAGCAGCATCCTACAGGGGGATACGCAGTATTTT

V: TRBV5-6
D: .
size: .
J: TRBJ2-7
CDR3: CASSLPNRVYEQYF
DNA: TGTGCCAGCAGCTTACCAAACAGGGTCTACGAGCAGTACTTC

V: TRBV12-3/TRBV12-4
D: .
size: many
J: TRBJ1-1
CDR3: CASTYRVPNTEAFF
DNA: TGTGCCAGCACCTACCGGGTCCCGAACACTGAAGCTTTCTTT

V: TRBV11-3
D: .
size: many
J: TRBJ1-4
CDR3: CASRRGANEKLFF
DNA: TGTGCCAGCCGGAGGGGAGCTAATGAAAAACTGTTTTTT

V: TRBV5-1
D: .
size: few
J: TRBJ2-5
CDR3: CASSFTGQGETQYF
DNA: TGCGCCAGCAGCTTTACCGGGCAGGGAGAGACCCAGTACTTC

V: TRBV7-9
D: .
size: few
J: TRBJ2-7
CDR3: CASSLSERDQSYF
DNA: TGTGCCAGCAGCTTAAGTGAGAGGGACCAATCGTACTTC

V: TRBV10-3
D: TRBD2
size: .
J: TRBJ2-5
CDR3: CAISGGLAEETQYF
DNA: TGTGCCATCAGTGGGGGACTAGCAGAGGAGACCCAGTACTTC

V: TRBV29-1
D: .
size: .
J: TRBJ2-1
CDR3: CSVESGGEQFF
DNA: TGCAGCGTTGAAAGTGGGGGCGAGCAGTTCTTC

V: TRBV5-5
D: .
size: few
J: TRBJ1-2
CDR3: CASSLDGSRRGYGYTF
DNA: TGTGCCAGCAGCTTGGATGGGAGCCGAAGAGGATATGGCTACACCTTC

V: TRBV29-1
D: TRBD1
size: .
J: TRBJ1-1
CDR3: CSVREGQGVTEAFF
DNA: TGCAGCGTTAGGGAGGGACAGGGTGTCACTGAAGCTTTCTTT

V: TRBV30
D: .
size: .
J: TRBJ1-3
CDR3: CSAEKHTGNTIYF
DNA: TGTTCGGCGGAAAAACATACTGGAAACACCATATATTTT

V: TRBV12-3/TRBV12-4
D: .
size: many
J: TRBJ1-1
CDR3: CASSWAGVGEAFF
DNA: TGTGCCAGCAGTTGGGCGGGTGTCGGTGAAGCTTTCTTT

V: TRBV20-1
D: TRBD1
size: .
J: TRBJ1-2
CDR3: CSARHRGRVDYGYTF
DNA: TGCAGTGCTAGGCACAGGGGGCGCGTTGACTATGGCTACACCTTC

V: TRBV14
D: .
size: .
J: TRBJ2-3
CDR3: CASSPLVGPSTDTQYF
DNA: TGTGCCAGCAGCCCTCTTGTGGGGCCTAGCACAGATACGCAGTATTTT

V: TRBV6-1
D: .
size: many
J: TRBJ1-5
CDR3: CASSDQPQHF
DNA: TGTGCCAGCTCAGATCAGCCCCAGCATTTT

V: TRBV2
D: TRBD1
size: few
J: TRBJ2-1
CDR3: CASILRLAYRDLVQGLSYNEQFF
DNA: TGTGCCAGCATTCTACGTCTAGCATATCGGGATTTGGTACAGGGGCTTTCATACAATGAGCAGTTCTTC

V: TRBV5-4
D: .
size: few
J: TRBJ2-5
CDR3: CASSYRQVQETQYF
DNA: TGTGCCAGCAGCTACCGACAGGTTCAAGAGACCCAGTACTTC

V: TRBV18
D: .
size: .
J: TRBJ1-1
CDR3: CASSPGRDTEAFF
DNA: TGTGCCAGCTCACCCGGACGGGACACTGAAGCTTTCTTT

V: TRBV12-3/TRBV12-4
D: .
size: .
J: TRBJ1-2
CDR3: CASTTDGGYTF
DNA: TGTGCCAGCACTACGGACGGGGGCTACACCTTC

V: TRBV10-3
D: .
size: .
J: TRBJ2-3
CDR3: CAIGARGATDTQYF
DNA: TGTGCCATCGGGGCCCGGGGGGCCACAGATACGCAGTATTTT

V: TRBV29-1
D: TRBD1
size: .
J: TRBJ2-7
CDR3: CSMSTGSDEQYF
DNA: TGCAGCATGTCGACAGGGTCGGACGAGCAGTACTTC

V: TRBV12-3/TRBV12-4
D: .
size: few
J: TRBJ2-1
CDR3: CASSLWAGFPEQFF
DNA: TGTGCCAGCAGTTTGTGGGCAGGGTTCCCTGAGCAGTTCTTC

V: TRBV5-6
D: .
size: few
J: TRBJ1-6
CDR3: CASSLAAARPSSPLHF
DNA: TGTGCCAGCAGCTTGGCCGCGGCCCGACCGAGTTCACCCCTCCACTTT

V: TRBV6-1
D: TRBD1
size: few
J: TRBJ1-2
CDR3: CASSEAWDRGPSYTF
DNA: TGTGCCAGCAGTGAAGCGTGGGACAGGGGGCCTAGCTACACCTTC

V: TRBV10-3
D: TRBD1
size: few
J: TRBJ2-7
CDR3: CATRGQGTYEQYF
DNA: TGTGCCACCAGGGGACAGGGCACCTACGAGCAGTACTTC